The text below deals with one T cell receptor (beta chain). The antigen is not known. Other nucleotide sequences in the sample specify the same CDR3. Some clones are missing from TCRdb's copy, which holds only in-frame ones; the method was immunoSEQ multiplex PCR. Here the sample spans under 650,000 clones, around 96% being singletons. The sample belongs to a study of shared clonotypes between healthy human individuals. General study findings and limits: Across a handful of donors, naive CD4 shared around 5.4%, naive CD8 more than 3%, memory CD4 approximately 2.5%, memory CD8 0.4%. Naive subsets typically showed greater estimated richness than memory subsets.

The CDR3 extends over 16 amino acids. Per germline, CDR1 KGHSH and CDR2 LQKENI. With V trimmed by 3 bases and J by 0 bases, 2 bases remained unmatched. The origin of this receptor is a young woman in good health. The sample was naive CD4+ T cells sorted from blood. Sample subset: CD45RA+ positively selected. The chain combines TRBV18 with TRBJ2-3, with 11 bases that match TRBD2. The CDR3 DNA is TGTGCCAGCTCACCTCGGACTAGCGGGAGCACAGATACGCAGTATTTT. Translating it yields CASSPRTSGSTDTQYF. The full variable domain, in which reference TRBV18 and TRBJ2-3 provide the parts outside the CDR3, is NAGVMQNPRHLVRRRGQEARLRCSPMKGHSHVYWYRQLPEEGLKFMVYLQKENIIDESGMPKERFSAEFPKEGPSILRIQQVVRGDSAAYFCASSPRTSGSTDTQYFGPGTRLTVL.